These 2 T cell receptor beta chains were sequenced from one sample in a study of OX40 agonist ivuxolimab in advanced cancers. Assay: immunoSEQ multiplex PCR; the TCRdb copy retains only in-frame clones and omits some. The data show under 80,000 clones, with 65% to 90% seen just once and 0.53% held by the top ten. The sequenced sample was CD4+ or CD8+ T cells sorted from blood, obtained in a trial of the OX40 agonist ivuxolimab. The origin of the receptors is an adult with an advanced solid tumor such as melanoma, head and neck, liver or kidney cancer.

The chain links TRBV29-1 to TRBJ2-3; either TRBD1 or TRBD2 may fit D (5 bases each). The germline gives CDR1 SQVTM, CDR2 ANQGSEA. Trimming cost V 4 bases and J 7 bases, with 9 bases left between them. The CDR3 length is 11 residues. CDR3 sequence: CSVGGLNTQYF. The CDR3 nucleotides are TGCAGCGTTGGGGGGTTGAATACGCAGTATTTT.

The V call is TRBV7-8, the J call TRBJ2-7; D not certain. The V end lost 4 bases, the J end lost 1 base, and 11 bases lay between the germline ends. CDR1 SGHVS and CDR2 FQNEAQ come from the germline V gene. This CDR3 spans 14 amino acids. This chain's CDR3 is CASSSFDNSYEQYF. CDR3 nucleotides: TGTGCCAGCAGCTCCTTTGACAATTCCTACGAGCAGTACTTC.